This T cell receptor beta chain was recovered during a study of T cells in women clearing cervical HPV infection. Profiling relied on immunoSEQ multiplex PCR, and the TCRdb table lists in-frame clones only, not all of them. The listing contains 34,000 or so clones. On this clone: The CDR3 end falls 3 residues outside the read, so it is completed with the germline J gene.

In germline, CDR1 is GTSNPN, CDR2 SVGIG (reference sequence). CDR3 length: 14 residues. Sequenced sample: blood buffy coat. J is TRBJ1-4 and V is TRBV30; D call uncertain. This receptor was taken from a woman aged 18-70 years with a cervical HPV16 infection that either progressed to CIN3+ or cleared (not recorded which). CDR3 bases read: TGTGCCTGGAGTGAACCAACGGGGAATTCACCA. Amino acid sequence: CAWSEPTGNSP. The whole CDR3 region reads CAWSEPTGNSPLFF.